The rows below give T cell receptor beta chains drawn from one sample of a study of tumor-infiltrating lymphocytes in localized non-small cell lung cancer. The table came from immunoSEQ multiplex PCR; TCRdb's copy has only in-frame clones and leaves some out. The sample holds roughly 1,700 clones, 30% to 45% seen once. The sample comprised uninvolved lung tissue not adjacent to the tumor. All receptors come from a human donor with non-small cell lung cancer. CDR3s include the opening cysteine and the closing phenylalanine or tryptophan.

cdr3_aa: CASSAGQDTGELFF; j_call: TRBJ2-2; v_call: TRBV5-4
cdr3_aa: CSVEVFGGSTGNTF; j_call: TRBJ1-2; v_call: TRBV29-1
cdr3_aa: CASSPGQGWTEAFF; j_call: TRBJ1-1; v_call: TRBV19
cdr3_aa: CASARGLGEKLFF; j_call: TRBJ1-4; v_call: TRBV6-5
cdr3_aa: CATSTSRGQGQPQHF; j_call: TRBJ1-5; v_call: TRBV15
cdr3_aa: CASSLGQSFTDTQYF; j_call: TRBJ2-3; v_call: TRBV7-9
cdr3_aa: CASSRRSWTEGDGYTF; j_call: TRBJ1-2; v_call: TRBV4-1
cdr3_aa: CASSRGLRTVPEAFF; j_call: TRBJ1-1; v_call: TRBV19
cdr3_aa: CASSLGDRDNSPLHF; j_call: TRBJ1-6; v_call: TRBV13
cdr3_aa: CASSMEGSRTEAFF; j_call: TRBJ1-1; v_call: TRBV19
cdr3_aa: CASSLGLPGQKTGELFF; j_call: TRBJ2-2; v_call: TRBV5-1
cdr3_aa: CAWSGQGVWYEQYF; j_call: TRBJ2-7; v_call: TRBV30
cdr3_aa: CAISGQGFATEAFF; j_call: TRBJ1-1; v_call: TRBV10-3
cdr3_aa: CASSHPGGVSSYEQYF; j_call: TRBJ2-7; v_call: TRBV4-1
cdr3_aa: CASSLKGKEQYF; j_call: TRBJ2-7; v_call: TRBV5-4
cdr3_aa: CSVGTATNYGYTF; j_call: TRBJ1-2; v_call: TRBV29-1
cdr3_aa: CASSVESVSNQPQHF; j_call: TRBJ1-5; v_call: TRBV21-1
cdr3_aa: CASSFWDYNTEAFF; j_call: TRBJ1-1; v_call: TRBV5-1
cdr3_aa: CASRQNGQGTDTQYF; j_call: TRBJ2-3; v_call: TRBV6-6
cdr3_aa: CASRGGQVTGELFF; j_call: TRBJ2-2; v_call: TRBV30
cdr3_aa: CASSPRAAGAHYGYTF; j_call: TRBJ1-2; v_call: TRBV11-2
cdr3_aa: CASSYPGQGTYEQYF; j_call: TRBJ2-7; v_call: TRBV6-5
cdr3_aa: CASSSSDRPGGYTF; j_call: TRBJ1-2; v_call: TRBV19
cdr3_aa: CAWSARRRDNSPLHF; j_call: TRBJ1-6; v_call: TRBV30
cdr3_aa: CASSKGQNQPQHF; j_call: TRBJ1-5; v_call: TRBV21-1
cdr3_aa: CAWSVARGTVPSPRGGYTF; j_call: TRBJ1-2; v_call: TRBV30
cdr3_aa: CASSELGETNEKLFF; j_call: TRBJ1-4; v_call: TRBV25-1
cdr3_aa: CAGSPLAGQETQYF; j_call: TRBJ2-5; v_call: TRBV6-5
cdr3_aa: CASSHIRGGALETQYF; j_call: TRBJ2-5; v_call: TRBV4-3
cdr3_aa: CASSQDFGGWKDGYTF; j_call: TRBJ1-2; v_call: TRBV4-1
cdr3_aa: CASSEQDRGPYEQYF; j_call: TRBJ2-7; v_call: TRBV6-1
cdr3_aa: CAWRAVSRGSYGYTF; j_call: TRBJ1-2; v_call: TRBV30
cdr3_aa: CASSYPQRNSPLHF; j_call: TRBJ1-6; v_call: TRBV6-5
cdr3_aa: CASRVGEVYTEAFF; j_call: TRBJ1-1; v_call: TRBV19
cdr3_aa: CASSLVLAGTPHEQYF; j_call: TRBJ2-7; v_call: TRBV11-3
cdr3_aa: CASSQAGVTDTQYF; j_call: TRBJ2-3; v_call: TRBV4-2
cdr3_aa: CASSLGQGDGYTF; j_call: TRBJ1-2; v_call: TRBV7-8
cdr3_aa: CASSEEGETQYF; j_call: TRBJ2-5; v_call: TRBV5-4
cdr3_aa: CASSVVGGGAETQYF; j_call: TRBJ2-5; v_call: TRBV9
cdr3_aa: CASSQNGRGDQPQHF; j_call: TRBJ1-5; v_call: TRBV4-2
cdr3_aa: CASRFRTGSTEAFF; j_call: TRBJ1-1; v_call: TRBV27
cdr3_aa: CASSIQGGYGYTF; j_call: TRBJ1-2; v_call: TRBV6-5
cdr3_aa: CAWSVMEGETQYF; j_call: TRBJ2-5; v_call: TRBV30
cdr3_aa: CASSIGLSTQFYGYTF; j_call: TRBJ1-2; v_call: TRBV19
cdr3_aa: CASSQALGSYGYTF; j_call: TRBJ1-2; v_call: TRBV4-1
cdr3_aa: CASSEQTGGNQPQHF; j_call: TRBJ1-5; v_call: TRBV6-1
cdr3_aa: CASSYSGTSSNQPQHF; j_call: TRBJ1-5; v_call: TRBV4-1
cdr3_aa: CASSVAGAINEQFF; j_call: TRBJ2-1; v_call: TRBV9
cdr3_aa: CASNWDSLNQPQHF; j_call: TRBJ1-5; v_call: TRBV19
cdr3_aa: CASSRQGNGNQPQHF; j_call: TRBJ1-5; v_call: TRBV6-6
cdr3_aa: CASSVTGRNTGELFF; j_call: TRBJ2-2; v_call: TRBV7-9
cdr3_aa: CATGLTNEQFF; j_call: TRBJ2-1; v_call: TRBV11-3
cdr3_aa: CASSQEPSSYNSPLHF; j_call: TRBJ1-6; v_call: TRBV4-1